This T cell receptor (beta chain) was sequenced in a study of cytomegalovirus exposure and HLA in healthy donors. In the study overall: There were around 100 million unique TCR beta sequences, drawn from 180 million or so T cells, in an earlier analysis. Findings and caveats of the study: As a later analysis revealed, most CMV-associated TCR beta chains appeared HLA-restricted. With later analysis, a missense DCLRE1C variant became linked to TCR beta V- and J-gene trimming.

In its sample, this clone was seen a few times. Its antigen is unknown. One junction end does not reproduce the germline sequence, and a read error may be involved. CDR3 length: 16 amino acids. Germline values: CDR1 LNHDA, CDR2 SQIVND (reference sequence). Researchers ran the PCR with 60 Vbeta and 13 Jbeta primers. Some clones are missing from TCRdb's copy, which holds only in-frame ones; the method was immunoSEQ multiplex PCR. Of about 120,000 clones detected, 77% appear once; the ten largest clones hold 4.2%. The TCR sequence derives from a male donor in good health and CMV-seropositive. Sequencing input: PBMCs. The rearrangement uses TRBV19 and TRBJ2-6, with D perhaps TRBD1 (5 bases). CDR3 sequence (DNA): TGTGCCAGTAGTAGGGGATTAGGCTCTGGGGCCAACGGCCTGACTTTC. This encodes CASSRGLGSGANGLTF.